Below, one T cell receptor beta chain is given with its context. Antigen specificity is unknown. TCRdb recomputed calls from the reads with MiXCR, one row per CDR3 protein. This sample has about 920,000 distinct CDR3 sequences, with roughly 30% found just once. The record originates from a study of T cell repertoires in cytomegalovirus infection. Study background: Use of recently identified HLA-C-restricted and well-studied HLA-B-restricted CMV epitopes was part of the study. Both CMV infection and a matching HLA type were indicated by public TCR beta signatures. Study-level results: HLA-C-restricted CMV-specific TCR beta clonotypes prevailed in the ex vivo response.

J gave up 11 bases and V 3 bases, and 10 bases lay outside the gene matches. Germline lookup yields CDR1 SGHDT and CDR2 YYEEEE. This CDR3 is 13 amino acids long. The receptor was isolated from a human donor in good health (CMV status not recorded). Some clones in this sample may be carry-over from other donors' samples. The chain carries TRBV5-6 and TRBJ1-1; TRBD1 matches 7 bases. The input for sequencing was cultured CD8+ T cells from PBMCs, taken from culture after CMV antigen stimulation. The CDR3 coding sequence is TGTGCCAGCAGCTCCACTGACAGGGTGGAGGCTTTCTTT. It is translated as CASSSTDRVEAFF.